This T cell receptor (beta chain) was recovered during a study of human T cells and chemical hapten exposure. Study information: 2% DPC applied to a 2 cm by 2 cm arm area sensitized donors.

From germline, CDR1 is MNHNY and CDR2 SVGAGI (reference sequence). CDR3 size: 15 residues. V lost 2 bases, J lost 2 bases, and 4 bases stayed unmatched. MiXCR, run by TCRdb on the RACE reads, gives a single entry per CDR3 protein. This sample carries around 76,000 distinct CDR3 sequences, about 12% of them seen once, and the ten largest clones take 3.5%. This clonotype was counted many times. Sample time point: patch test 1, 2 weeks after DPC sensitization. Treatment defined: therapeutic diphenylcyclopropenone sensitization with weekly scalp DPC. At patch-test visits, sampling came before the patch test.

The genes are TRBV6-6 and TRBJ2-7, with 9 nucleotides matching TRBD1. This receptor was identified in a woman aged 55-75 years with alopecia areata. Some clones in this sample may be carry-over from other donors' samples. This sample comprised whole blood, obtained in connection with sensitization to the hapten diphenylcyclopropenone (DPC). Written as DNA, the CDR3 is TGTGCCAGCAGTTACAGGGACAGGGTCCCCTACGAGCAGTACTTC. It is translated as CASSYRDRVPYEQYF.